The TCR beta chain under discussion was sequenced for a study of T-cell memory formation after mild COVID-19. The germline gives CDR1 SGHTA, CDR2 FQGTGA. Trimming left V 1 base short and J 4 bases short, with 13 bases between. CDR3 length equals 16 residues. Worth noting for this clonotype: Its antigen is undetermined.

General study results and limits: CD4+ clones that contracted lay mainly in CM and EM; CD8+ ones lay in EMRA. Memory cells collected pre-infection included some clones that later responded, suggesting cross-reactive memory joined.

The TCR alpha and TCR beta cDNA libraries, bearing sample barcodes and UMIs, were generated by 5'RACE using constant-segment primers. In TCRdb, the 5' RACE reads were re-called with MiXCR into one record per CDR3 protein. The table records hundreds of thousands of distinct CDR3 sequences, 15% to 20% of them present only once. This chain uses TRBV7-3 with TRBJ2-2, with D maybe TRBD1 (5 bases). Sequencing was carried out using PBMCs or a T cell subset sorted from them (not recorded which). The receptor's source is an adult woman who had mild COVID-19 (a few samples of this study predate the infection). Cell type and time point are not known. CDR3 region: CASSLNPGHSTGELFF. Written as DNA, the CDR3 is TGTGCCAGCAGCTTAAATCCCGGACACTCCACCGGGGAGCTGTTTTTT.